This entry lists 21 T cell receptor beta chains sequenced from one sample in a study of Ad26.COV2.S vaccination and SARS-CoV-2 variants. The assay was immunoSEQ multiplex PCR, and TCRdb's table has in-frame clones only and misses some. The sample records hundreds of thousands of clones, 75% to 95% being singletons. Treatment here: approximately 18 received Ad26.COV2.S at low or high dose, single or two shots; 5 received placebo; per-sample allocation not given. Samples came from day 63 after the first vaccine or placebo injection. The source material was peripheral blood, sampled in a trial of Ad26.COV2.S vaccine versus placebo. The receptors here all came from a person aged 18-60 years who received the Ad26.COV2.S COVID-19 vaccine or a placebo.

This sequence joins TRBV19 and TRBJ2-1; 11 bases line up with TRBD2. The ends lost 6 bases at V and 5 bases at J; junction bases unmatched: 6. Germline V CDR1 and CDR2: LNHDA, SQIVND (reference sequence). This CDR3 has 15 residues. The CDR3 nucleotides read TGTGCCAGTAGGAAGACTAGCGGGGCTCACAATGAGCAGTTCTTC. Protein: CASRKTSGAHNEQFF.

The CDR3 loop is CASSSRQGNEQYF. The CDR3 nucleotides are TGTGCCAGCAGCTCCCGACAGGGAAACGAGCAGTACTTC. The V call is TRBV9, the J call TRBJ2-7, with 7 bases fitting TRBD1. The V gene's germline CDR1 is SGDLS and CDR2 YYNGEE. The CDR3 has 13 amino acids. V shed 4 bases, J shed 5 bases, and the junction held 6 bases outside the gene matches.

The chain combines TRBV6-5 with TRBJ1-2; D may be TRBD1 (6 bases). Trimming left V 0 bases short and J 4 bases short, with 9 bases between. The length of the CDR3 is 14 residues. CDR1 and CDR2 from the germline V gene are MNHEY and SVGAGI. The DNA of the CDR3 is TGTGCCAGCAGTTACTCCGGACAGTTCTATGGCTACACCTTC. Residues: CASSYSGQFYGYTF.

The CDR3 nucleotides are TGTGCCTGGAGTGGTGGTAGCGGGATAAGAGATACGCAGTATTTT. Translation: CAWSGGSGIRDTQYF. V gene TRBV30 combines with J gene TRBJ2-3; 8 bases are shared with TRBD2. J was trimmed by 5 bases and V by 1 base; bases with no gene match: 8. CDR1 and CDR2 (germline): GTSNPN, SVGIG (reference sequence). The CDR3 length is 15 residues.

V gene TRBV14 combines with J gene TRBJ1-1; D is possibly TRBD1 (5 bases). Trimming stripped 3 bases from V and 5 bases from J, with 10 bases between. Per the germline V gene, CDR1 is SGHDN and CDR2 is FVKESK. The CDR3 loop spans 13 amino acids. DNA of the CDR3: TGTGCCAGCAGCCAGTGGGGCGGAACTGAAGCTTTCTTT. Its translation: CASSQWGGTEAFF.

The chain couples TRBV9 to TRBJ1-2, with a possible D match to TRBD1 (5 bases). CDR1 is SGDLS, CDR2 YYNGEE, per germline. Trimming removed 0 bases from V and 4 bases from J, with 13 bases in between. The CDR3 extends over 15 amino acids. The CDR3 here is CASSVAARGGYGYTF. The CDR3 DNA reads as TGTGCCAGCAGCGTAGCTGCGAGGGGAGGCTATGGCTACACCTTC.

The V and J genes are TRBV3-1 (or the pseudogene TRBV3-2) and TRBJ2-5, with D unresolved. Trimming pared 1 base from V and 2 bases from J, leaving 14 bases between. Germline CDR1 is LGHDT and CDR2 is YNNKEL (reference sequence). The CDR3 is 16 amino acids. The CDR3 loop reads CASSQGWAAPQETQYF. The CDR3 nucleotides are TGTGCCAGCAGCCAAGGATGGGCAGCGCCGCAAGAGACCCAGTACTTC.

The chain couples TRBV29-1 to TRBJ1-1; a possible D gene is TRBD1 (5 bases). V dropped 7 bases and J dropped 5 bases, with 14 bases sitting between them. The germline V gene has CDR1 SQVTM and CDR2 ANQGSEA. The CDR3 has 12 residues. Here the CDR3 DNA reads TGCAGCGCTGGGACCTACGAGACTGAAGCTTTCTTT. It specifies CSAGTYETEAFF.

This rearrangement joins TRBV3-1 (or the pseudogene TRBV3-2) to TRBJ1-3, with D uncertain. Per the germline V gene, CDR1 is LGHDT and CDR2 is YNNKEL (reference sequence). The CDR3 spans 14 residues. The V gene lost 4 bases and the J gene lost 0 bases, with 7 bases spanning the gap. The CDR3 region has the DNA TGTGCCAGCAGCCCTGACTTCTCTGGAAACACCATATATTTT. This encodes CASSPDFSGNTIYF.

The J gene is TRBJ1-2, the V gene TRBV7-9; TRBD1 is a possible D gene (6 bases). Germline CDR1 SEHNR, CDR2 FQNEAQ (reference sequence). This CDR3 contains 13 residues. Trimming took off 3 bases at V and 3 bases at J, with 8 bases between the two ends. The CDR3 bases are TGTGCCAGCAGCTTTGGGACACACTATGGCTACACCTTC. Protein product: CASSFGTHYGYTF.

CDR3 amino acids: CASSQETGRSEQYF. The CDR3 DNA sequence: TGTGCCAGCAGCCAAGAGACAGGACGGAGCGAGCAGTACTTC. This chain joins TRBV3-1 (or the pseudogene TRBV3-2) and TRBJ2-7, with D maybe TRBD1 (6 bases). The CDR3 runs 14 residues. CDR1 and CDR2 (germline): LGHDT, YNNKEL (reference sequence). Trimming pared 0 bases from V and 6 bases from J, leaving 12 bases between.

The chain has TRBV7-8 and TRBJ2-3, with D perhaps TRBD2 (6 bases). The V end was cut by 4 bases, the J end by 4 bases, with 12 bases between. CDR1 and CDR2 (germline): SGHVS, FQNEAQ. The CDR3 contains 14 residues. The CDR3: CASSSRLVADTQYF. The CDR3 nucleotides are TGTGCCAGCAGCTCGAGACTAGTGGCAGATACGCAGTATTTT.

This chain links TRBV14 with TRBJ2-1; 7 nucleotides agree with TRBD2. The CDR3 is made up of 14 amino acids. CDR1 and CDR2 (germline): SGHDN, FVKESK. Germline trimming cut 2 bases from V and 7 bases from J; bases unmatched to any gene: 5. The CDR3 DNA follows: TGTGCCAGCAGCCAATGGACTAGATCTAATGAGCAGTTCTTC. Translation gives CASSQWTRSNEQFF.

The chain combines TRBV19 with TRBJ2-1; TRBD2 aligns across 9 bases. From germline, CDR1 is LNHDA and CDR2 SQIVND (reference sequence). After removal of 1 base from V and 0 bases from J, the junction contained 7 bases not matched to a gene. The CDR3 covers 18 residues. This CDR3 reads CASSIAAHSGSSYNEQFF. In DNA form, the CDR3 reads TGTGCCAGTAGTATAGCCGCACATAGCGGGAGCTCCTACAATGAGCAGTTCTTC.

This sequence joins TRBV5-1 and TRBJ1-3; no firm D call. The CDR3 extends over 15 amino acids. Between the trimmed V and J ends, which lost 0 bases and 3 bases, there was a span of 10 bases. CDR1 is SGHRS, CDR2 YFSETQ, per germline. This chain's CDR3 is CASSLDGGFGNTIYF. The CDR3 DNA is TGCGCCAGCAGCTTGGATGGAGGGTTTGGAAACACCATATATTTT.

The V and J genes are TRBV19 and TRBJ1-4; TRBD1 matches 8 bases. V was clipped by 5 bases and J by 5 bases; unmatched bases: 10. The germline V gene has CDR1 LNHDA and CDR2 SQIVND (reference sequence). CDR3 size: 16 residues. CDR3 coding DNA: TGTGCCAGTAGTTCAAGACAGGGGCACACAAATGAAAAACTGTTTTTT. Translating gives CASSSRQGHTNEKLFF.

V is TRBV10-3 and J is TRBJ1-2; D remains ambiguous. CDR1 and CDR2 from the germline V gene are ENHRY and SYGVKD. The germline V and J ends were trimmed by 4 bases and 2 bases, with 14 bases remaining between them. The CDR3 has 15 residues. CDR3 bases: TGTGCCATCAGTGTGGCCGACGAGGCCAACTATGGCTACACCTTC. Translated, it gives CAISVADEANYGYTF.

This chain links TRBV9 with TRBJ2-3; 8 positions match TRBD2. The V and J ends lost 1 base and 3 bases, in that order; junction bases with no gene match: 4. The length of the CDR3 is 15 residues. The V gene's germline CDR1 is SGDLS and CDR2 YYNGEE. CDR3 DNA sequence: TGTGCCAGCAGCGTATATAGCGGGATAACAGATACGCAGTATTTT. Translation gives CASSVYSGITDTQYF.

The chain couples TRBV29-1 to TRBJ1-1; D gene ambiguous. V dropped 0 bases and J dropped 7 bases, with 15 bases sitting between them. Germline V gene data show CDR1 as SQVTM and CDR2 as ANQGSEA. The CDR3 sequence is 14 residues long. CDR3 in amino acids: CSVEDGERPNEAFF. The DNA for the CDR3 is TGCAGCGTTGAAGACGGGGAAAGACCGAATGAAGCTTTCTTT.

The table lists this clone with a count of one. This chain uses TRBV19 with TRBJ2-6, with 10 positions matching TRBD1. Germline CDR1 LNHDA, CDR2 SQIVND (reference sequence). The CDR3 spans 15 residues. Trimming cost V 6 bases and J 2 bases; bases outside gene matches: 1. CDR3 protein: CASRGTGAGANVLTF. The CDR3 coding sequence is TGTGCCAGTAGAGGGACAGGGGCTGGGGCCAACGTCCTGACTTTC.

As DNA, the CDR3 is TGTGCCAGCAGCCACGGGACACTTCCCTACGAGCAGTACTTC. This translates into CASSHGTLPYEQYF. This chain links TRBV16 with TRBJ2-7; TRBD1 is a possible D gene (6 bases). The CDR3 has 14 amino acids. V lost 3 bases and J lost 2, with 11 bases in between. Germline V CDR1 and CDR2: KGHSY, FQNENV.